The 15 T cell receptor beta chains below were found in one sample sequenced in a study of T-cell memory formation after mild COVID-19 (dated by TCRdb to about 2021). Library preparation used 5' RACE. Sequenced using an Illumina NovaSeq 6000. TCRdb applied fastp at Q25 and MiXCR to the public reads, then kept only in-frame beta chains. All rows with the same CDR3 protein become a single entry with the most common DNA and genes. This sample holds 250,000 to 350,000 distinct CDR3 sequences; roughly 15% were observed only once. Jointly, the top ten make up roughly 23% of the sample. Input material: PBMCs or a T cell subset sorted from them (not recorded which). The receptors shown here come from a man aged 18 to 30 who had mild COVID-19 (a few samples of this study predate the infection). The sample titles of this study are shuffled in the database, so cell type and time point are left out; the donor was told from shared clones.

In this sample, this clonotype turned up many times. The chain uses TRBV7-8 and TRBJ2-6; 7 positions match TRBD2. The germline V gene encodes CDR1 SGHVS and CDR2 FQNEAQ. V gave up 4 bases and J gave up 3 bases; unmatched junction bases: 3. CDR3 size: 15 residues. The CDR3 loop is CASSSPGGGANVLTF. In DNA form, the CDR3 reads TGTGCCAGCAGCTCCCCGGGGGGTGGGGCCAACGTCCTGACTTTC.

This clonotype was seen a handful of times. The V and J genes are TRBV5-1 and TRBJ2-5; 10 positions agree with TRBD2. Germline loops: CDR1 SGHRS, CDR2 YFSETQ. This CDR3 region has 16 residues. V lost 3 bases and J lost 4; bases outside the gene matches: 9. In DNA, the CDR3 is TGCGCCAGCAGCTCCTCGGACACTAGCGGGATAGAGACCCAGTACTTC. Protein sequence: CASSSSDTSGIETQYF.

The chain is built from TRBV18 and TRBJ2-3; D might be TRBD1 or TRBD2, each matching 6 bases. The CDR3 length is 15 residues. The germline gives CDR1 KGHSH, CDR2 LQKENI. Deletions cut 3 bases from V and 2 bases from J, with 12 bases between. The CDR3 sequence is CASSPLGGFTDTQYF. The CDR3 nucleotides are TGTGCCAGCTCACCCCTGGGGGGCTTCACAGATACGCAGTATTTT.

This clonotype was counted ten times or more. The chain joins TRBV4-2 to TRBJ1-4; unclear D gene. The V gene lost 0 bases and the J gene lost 4 bases, with 12 bases spanning the gap. The CDR3 is 16 amino acids. Germline V lookup: CDR1 LGHNA, CDR2 YNFKEQ. The CDR3 spells CASSQDRTPNNEKLFF. CDR3 coding DNA: TGTGCCAGCAGCCAAGATCGGACTCCTAATAATGAAAAACTGTTTTTT.

This chain joins TRBV10-3 and TRBJ1-2, with TRBD1 matching 8 bases. The CDR3 spans 14 residues. Germline V gene sequence: CDR1 ENHRY, CDR2 SYGVKD. V lost 7 bases and J lost 3; bases outside the gene matches: 7. The CDR3 reads CAIMGQAKDYGYTF. The CDR3 region has the DNA TGTGCCATCATGGGACAGGCGAAGGACTATGGCTACACCTTC.

This clonotype was picked up a small number of times. The chain has TRBV7-9 and TRBJ2-7, with D perhaps matching TRBD1 (5 bases). CDR3 length equals 12 residues. Germline assignment: CDR1 SEHNR and CDR2 FQNEAQ (reference sequence). The V and J ends lost 1 base and 9 bases respectively, with 10 bases between them. Here the CDR3 reads CASSLGGQGQYV. DNA of the CDR3: TGTGCCAGCAGCTTAGGTGGCCAGGGGCAGTACGTC.

This clonotype was seen more than once but under ten times. This chain joins TRBV19 and TRBJ1-5; no clear D gene. CDR1 and CDR2 from the germline V gene are LNHDA and SQIVND (reference sequence). The CDR3 length is 12 residues. V shed 1 base and J shed 6 bases, with 4 bases lying between them. In DNA form, the CDR3 reads TGTGCCAGTAGTATAGGGGGTCAGCCCCAGCATTTT. It specifies CASSIGGQPQHF.

This sequence joins TRBV5-1 and TRBJ2-7; a possible D gene is TRBD2 (5 bases). This CDR3 is 13 amino acids long. Germline CDR1 is SGHRS and CDR2 is YFSETQ. Trimming stripped 0 bases from V and 8 bases from J, with 12 bases between. The CDR3 region is CASSLDSIGKQYF. The CDR3 DNA reads as TGCGCCAGCAGCTTGGACAGCATCGGGAAGCAGTACTTC.

The chain combines TRBV2 with TRBJ2-1, with 7 bases that match TRBD2. Per the germline V gene, CDR1 is SNHLY and CDR2 is FYNNEI. The CDR3 runs to 12 residues. V shed 3 bases and J 12 bases; nucleotides not matched to a gene: 5. CDR3 coding DNA: TGTGCCAGCAGTGACGCCTGGGGGGGGCAGTTCTTC. Amino acids: CASSDAWGGQFF.

This clonotype occurred a few times. The chain employs TRBV7-2 and TRBJ2-1, with 8 nucleotides matching TRBD2. The CDR3 totals 18 residues. Looked up from germline, CDR1 is SGHTA and CDR2 is FQGNSA. V lost 9 bases, J lost 0 bases, and 16 bases stayed unmatched. This chain's CDR3 is CASSKRGTLSSSYNEQFF. In nucleotides, the CDR3 is TGTGCCAGTAGCAAGCGGGGGACCCTTTCTAGCTCCTACAATGAGCAGTTCTTC.

The sample holds a few counts of this clonotype. The rearrangement uses TRBV6-2 or TRBV6-3 and TRBJ2-7; no reliable D call. Germline V gene lookup returns CDR1 MNHEY and CDR2 SVGEGT. Trimming pared 2 bases from V and 3 bases from J, leaving 8 bases between. The CDR3 runs to 13 residues. CDR3 residues: CASSYETSYEQYF. In nucleotides, the CDR3 is TGTGCCAGCAGTTACGAGACAAGCTACGAGCAGTACTTC.

The rearrangement uses TRBV9 and TRBJ1-5, with 7 bases fitting TRBD1. The CDR3 consists of 14 residues. With 4 bases clipped from V and 4 bases from J, the junction kept 5 bases outside the gene matches. The germline V gene has CDR1 SGDLS and CDR2 YYNGEE. CDR3 protein: CASSPGGGNQPQHF. The CDR3 region has the DNA TGTGCCAGCAGCCCAGGGGGTGGGAATCAGCCCCAGCATTTT. The variable domain in full, completed from reference TRBV9 and TRBJ1-5, reads DSGVTQTPKHLITATGQRVTLRCSPRSGDLSVYWYQQSLDQGLQFLIQYYNGEERAKGNILERFSAQQFPDLHSELNLSSLELGDSALYFCASSPGGGNQPQHFGDGTRLSIL.

The V and J genes are TRBV6-5 and TRBJ1-3; a weak D match, TRBD1 (6 bases). Germline V gene lookup returns CDR1 MNHEY and CDR2 SVGAGI. This CDR3 region has 18 residues. Trimming removed 6 bases from V and 0 bases from J, with 21 bases in between. The CDR3 bases are TGTGCCAGCAGACGGACGGGACACTCGAGCCTCTCTGGAAACACCATATATTTT. Its translation is CASRRTGHSSLSGNTIYF.

V and J are TRBV5-8 and TRBJ2-7; D might be TRBD1 (7 bases). Trimming shortened V by 0 bases and J by 6 bases, and 13 bases separated the two germline ends. This CDR3 region has 14 residues. Germline-derived CDR1 and CDR2 are SGHTS and YDEGEE. DNA of the CDR3: TGTGCCAGCAGCTTGGGACAGGGACTCTCCGAGCAGTACGTC. Protein: CASSLGQGLSEQYV.

This clonotype has more than one count but fewer than ten. V and J are TRBV10-3 and TRBJ2-5, with D perhaps TRBD1 (6 bases). The CDR3 extends over 14 amino acids. Trimming removed 10 bases at V and 2 bases at J, with 17 bases between. Looked up from germline, CDR1 is ENHRY and CDR2 is SYGVKD. The CDR3: CASRSTDRQETQYF. DNA for the CDR3: TGTGCCAGCAGAAGTACGGACAGACAAGAGACCCAGTACTTC.